The clone carrying this T cell receptor (beta chain) was seen once. The antigen is unknown. The CDR3 consists of 14 residues. Germline values: CDR1 SGHTA, CDR2 FQGNSA. Germline trimming cut 5 bases from V and 2 bases from J; bases unmatched to any gene: 6. Template was genomic DNA from frozen, unsorted single-cell suspensions. These data belong to a study of immune cell composition in non-small cell lung cancer. Study results and caveats: TIL tumour reactivity correlated with maximal tumour-associated clone frequency in adenocarcinoma.

Assay used: immunoSEQ multiplex PCR; TCRdb lists only in-frame clones, some missing. This sample carries roughly 14,000 clones, roughly two thirds of them seen once, and the ten largest clones take around 8.1%. The sequencing input was lung tumor tissue. The TCR comes from a human donor with non-small cell lung cancer. This rearrangement joins TRBV7-2 to TRBJ2-7; the match to TRBD1 covers 7 bases. CDR3 sequence reads: CASSPWTGAYEQYF. The CDR3 coding sequence is TGTGCCAGCAGCCCCTGGACAGGAGCCTACGAGCAGTACTTC.